This TCR beta chain was sequenced during a study of shared clonotypes between healthy human individuals. The CDR3 totals 15 residues. Trimming shortened V by 5 bases and J by 0 bases, and 13 bases separated the two germline ends. Germline V gene data show CDR1 as SGHAT and CDR2 as FQDESV (reference sequence). Sequencing was performed with immunoSEQ multiplex PCR; in TCRdb, only in-frame clones are kept and a portion is missing. This repertoire shows roughly 2,300,000 clones, under 95% found once; its top ten account for approximately 0.4%. The study, taken as a whole, reports: Collection of samples was limited to blood; tissue repertoires likely differ.

A remark on this clone: Its specificity is not known.

Sequencing was performed on naive CD4+ T cells from PBMCs. Subset specified: CD45RA+ positively selected. This TCR was sampled from a man younger than 35 in good health. Some clones in this sample may be carry-over from other donors' samples. This chain uses TRBV11-1 with TRBJ2-5; the D gene is possibly TRBD1 (5 bases). CDR3 DNA sequence: TGTGCCAGCAGCCCCAGGGCGAAGTACCAAGAGACCCAGTACTTC. Translated, it gives CASSPRAKYQETQYF.